The 17 T cell receptor beta chains below come from one sample, sequenced in a study of blood T cell repertoires in COVID-19. Sequenced by immunoSEQ multiplex PCR; TCRdb stores in-frame clones only, minus some. The data show some 180,000 clones, roughly 89% seen once. Input material: peripheral blood. These receptors were obtained from a man aged 35 to 55 with acute or convalescent COVID-19.

The chain employs TRBV30 and TRBJ2-3; 9 bases fit TRBD2. CDR3 length: 14 amino acids. Unmatched junction bases numbered 6, after V lost 3 bases and J lost 5 bases. Germline V gene data show CDR1 as GTSNPN and CDR2 as SVGIG (reference sequence). This CDR3 reads CAWRLAGGVDTQYF. In nucleotides, the CDR3 is TGTGCCTGGAGACTAGCGGGCGGGGTAGATACGCAGTATTTT.

The V gene is TRBV10-1, the J gene TRBJ2-2; perhaps TRBD2 as D (5 bases). V was trimmed by 3 bases and J by 2 bases, leaving 16 bases between them. There are 17 residues in the CDR3. The V gene's germline CDR1 is WNHNN and CDR2 SYGVQD (reference sequence). The CDR3 here is CASSETRAGLNTGELFF. The CDR3 DNA reads as TGCGCCAGCAGTGAAACTAGGGCAGGCTTAAACACCGGGGAGCTGTTTTTT.

The CDR3 loop reads CASSPDRVQPQHF. CDR3 DNA sequence: TGTGCCAGTAGCCCGGACAGGGTCCAGCCCCAGCATTTT. The chain has TRBV19 and TRBJ1-5; 8 bases map to TRBD1. This CDR3 comprises 13 residues. Germline assignment: CDR1 LNHDA and CDR2 SQIVND (reference sequence). Losses at the gene ends were 6 bases for V and 7 bases for J; bases not matched to a gene: 5.

The sample holds one count of this clone. The V and J genes are TRBV7-2 and TRBJ1-1; no firm D call. Germline-derived CDR1 and CDR2 are SGHTA and FQGNSA. Trimming cost V 2 bases and J 0 bases, with 7 bases left between them. The CDR3 extends over 14 amino acids. CDR3 nucleotides: TGTGCCAGCAGCTTAAGTCCTATGAACACTGAAGCTTTCTTT. This gives the protein CASSLSPMNTEAFF.

CDR3 DNA: TGTGCCAGCAGTTCCCTGACAGGGTCAGATACGCAGTATTTT. Its translation: CASSSLTGSDTQYF. This sequence joins TRBV6-6 and TRBJ2-3, with 7 bases aligning to TRBD1. The trim removed 4 bases at V and 4 bases at J, leaving 5 bases unmatched. From germline, CDR1 is MNHNY and CDR2 SVGAGI (reference sequence). The CDR3 totals 14 residues.

The rearrangement uses TRBV9 and TRBJ2-1, with D unresolved. The CDR3 has 15 amino acids. Between the trimmed V and J ends, which lost 0 bases and 1 base, there was a span of 8 bases. Looked up from germline, CDR1 is SGDLS and CDR2 is YYNGEE. The CDR3: CASSVGGRSYNEQFF. CDR3 coding DNA: TGTGCCAGCAGCGTAGGCGGTCGATCCTACAATGAGCAGTTCTTC.

This rearrangement joins TRBV11-2 to TRBJ2-1; 7 positions match TRBD2. Germline V gene lookup returns CDR1 SGHAT and CDR2 FQNNGV. J lost 2 bases, V lost 3 bases, and 10 bases had no gene match. The CDR3 runs 17 residues. The DNA for the CDR3 is TGTGCCAGCAGCTTGAAAGGGGAGGGGTCGGCCTACAATGAGCAGTTCTTC. The encoded protein is CASSLKGEGSAYNEQFF.

This clone showed up just a few times. The gene calls are TRBV27 and TRBJ1-5; 8 nucleotides match TRBD1. J lost 7 bases, V lost 3 bases, and 5 bases had no gene match. CDR1 and CDR2 (germline): MNHEY, SMNVEV (reference sequence). The CDR3 runs to 14 residues. CDR3 in DNA: TGTGCCAGCAGTTTGGACAGGGTAGGACAGCCCCAGCATTTT. It translates to CASSLDRVGQPQHF.

J is TRBJ2-7 and V is TRBV15; D might be TRBD2 (6 bases). In germline, CDR1 is LNHNV, CDR2 YYDKDF (reference sequence). V lost 5 bases and J lost 1, with 12 bases in between. The CDR3 has 14 residues. The CDR3 reads CATSRLATSYEQYF. In DNA, the CDR3 is TGTGCCACCAGCCGGCTAGCGACATCCTACGAGCAGTACTTC. Based on the CDR3 plus reference TRBV15 and TRBJ2-7, the full variable domain is DAMVIQNPRYQVTQFGKPVTLSCSQTLNHNVMYWYQQKSSQAPKLLFHYYDKDFNNEADTPDNFQSRRPNTSFCFLDIRSPGLGDTAMYLCATSRLATSYEQYFGPGTRLTVT.

V is TRBV11-2 and J is TRBJ2-1; 8 bases agree with TRBD1. CDR3 length: 16 amino acids. V shed 4 bases and J 6 bases; nucleotides not matched to a gene: 11. Per the germline V gene, CDR1 is SGHAT and CDR2 is FQNNGV. The CDR3 sequence: CASSSQTGASLNEQFF. DNA of the CDR3: TGTGCCAGCAGCTCTCAGACAGGGGCCTCGCTCAATGAGCAGTTCTTC.

The chain links TRBV30 to TRBJ2-6, with D possibly TRBD1 on 6 matching bases. The CDR3 contains 14 residues. The germline gives CDR1 GTSNPN, CDR2 SVGIG (reference sequence). With 4 bases removed from V and 2 bases from J, the gap between germline ends came to 9 bases. In DNA, the CDR3 is TGTGCCTGGACCAGACAGGCTGGGGCCAACGTCCTGACTTTC. It codes for CAWTRQAGANVLTF.

This rearrangement joins TRBV5-8 to TRBJ2-6, with D tentatively TRBD1 (6 bases). Trimming took 9 bases from V and 4 from J, leaving 14 bases between them. Germline V gene sequence: CDR1 SGHTS, CDR2 YDEGEE. The CDR3 runs 14 residues. The CDR3 spells CATSTGSGANVLTF. The CDR3 DNA reads TGTGCCACCTCCACAGGGTCCGGGGCCAACGTCCTGACTTTC.

The rearrangement joins TRBV4-3 to TRBJ2-5, with 9 nucleotides matching TRBD2. The J segment lost 3 bases and the V segment lost 4 bases, leaving 9 bases of the junction unmatched. Germline V gene data show CDR1 as LGHNA and CDR2 as YSLEER. This CDR3 region has 16 residues. CDR3 region: CASSRALASGEETQYF. CDR3 nucleotides: TGCGCCAGCAGCCGGGCTCTGGCTAGCGGGGAAGAGACCCAGTACTTC.

J is TRBJ1-1 and V is TRBV12-3 or TRBV12-4; weak D call: TRBD1 (5 bases). This CDR3 comprises 13 residues. V lost 6 bases and J lost 3, with 11 bases in between. The CDR3 region has the DNA TGTGCCAGCAGGCCCGGGACTCACACTGAAGCTTTCTTT. Its translation: CASRPGTHTEAFF.

The chain combines TRBV13 with TRBJ1-6; no firm D call. From germline, CDR1 is PRHDT and CDR2 FYEKMQ (reference sequence). The V and J ends lost 6 bases and 8 bases respectively, with 20 bases between them. CDR3 size: 16 residues. CDR3 DNA: TGTGCCAGCAGACTTACCCGGGAGCTTTGGCATTCACCCCTCCACTTT. Translating gives CASRLTRELWHSPLHF. Based on the CDR3 plus reference TRBV13 and TRBJ1-6, the full variable domain is AAGVIQSPRHLIKEKRETATLKCYPIPRHDTVYWYQQGPGQDPQFLISFYEKMQSDKGSIPDRFSAQQFSDYHSELNMSSLELGDSALYFCASRLTRELWHSPLHFGNGTRLTVT.

This chain uses TRBV7-8 with TRBJ1-6, with D unresolved. Trimming took off 5 bases at V and 12 bases at J, with 11 bases between the two ends. The CDR3 is 12 residues long. Looked up from germline, CDR1 is SGHVS and CDR2 is FQNEAQ. As DNA, the CDR3 is TGTGCCAGCAGCCCTCCCCGGGGACCCCTCCACTTT. Translation gives CASSPPRGPLHF. The full variable domain, rest sourced from reference TRBV7-8 and TRBJ1-6, is GAGVSQSPRYKVAKRGQDVALRCDPISGHVSLFWYQQALGQGPEFLTYFQNEAQLDKSGLPSDRFFAERPEGSVSTLKIQRTQQEDSAVYLCASSPPRGPLHFGNGTRLTVT.

V usage is TRBV10-3 and J usage is TRBJ1-5; 10 bases line up with TRBD1. V lost 8 bases, J lost 7 bases, and 17 bases stayed unmatched. Germline CDR1 reads ENHRY; CDR2 reads SYGVKD. The CDR3 contains 17 residues. This CDR3 is CAIGRGTDRGLGQPQHF. The CDR3 DNA reads as TGTGCCATCGGTAGGGGAACAGACAGGGGGCTAGGGCAGCCCCAGCATTTT.